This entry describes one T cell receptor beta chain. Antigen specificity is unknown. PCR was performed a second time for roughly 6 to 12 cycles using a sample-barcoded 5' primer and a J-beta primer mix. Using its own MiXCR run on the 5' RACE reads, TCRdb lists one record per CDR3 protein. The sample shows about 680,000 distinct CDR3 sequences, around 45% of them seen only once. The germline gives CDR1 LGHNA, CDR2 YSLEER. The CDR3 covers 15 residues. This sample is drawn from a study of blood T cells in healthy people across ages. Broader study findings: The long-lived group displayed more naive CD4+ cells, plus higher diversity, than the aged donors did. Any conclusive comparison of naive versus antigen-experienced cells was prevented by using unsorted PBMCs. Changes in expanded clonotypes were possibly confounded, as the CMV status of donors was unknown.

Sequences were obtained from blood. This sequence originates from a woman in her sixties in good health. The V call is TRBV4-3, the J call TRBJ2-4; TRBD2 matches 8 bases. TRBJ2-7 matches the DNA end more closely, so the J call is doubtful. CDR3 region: CASSQGPAGAYEQYF. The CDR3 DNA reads TGCGCCAGCAGCCAAGGGCCAGCGGGAGCATACGAGCAGTACTTC.